The entry below gives a single T cell receptor (beta chain) sequence along with its context. What it binds is not known. Germline V CDR1 and CDR2: DFQATT, SNEGSKA (reference sequence). The CDR3 sequence is 12 residues long. The data derive from a study of blood T cells in healthy people across ages. Findings and limits, study-wide: While age rose, TCR beta diversity per million T cells dropped in a roughly linear way.

Donors each provided approximately 9.6 milliliters of peripheral blood. At least 5 micrograms of total RNA were extracted per sample. A J-beta primer mix and a sample-barcoded 5' primer were used in a second PCR of roughly 6 to 11 cycles. MiXCR, applied by TCRdb to the 5' RACE reads, yields one record per CDR3 protein. The repertoire holds roughly 1,800,000 distinct CDR3 sequences, with around 48% as singletons. Sequencing used blood. J is TRBJ2-1 and V is TRBV20-1, with a weak D call TRBD2 (6 bases). The end of the DNA aligns better with TRBJ2-7, so the J call may be wrong. The receptor's source is a woman aged 40-49 years in good health. CDR3 in amino acids: CSAVAAYNEQYF. DNA for the CDR3: TGCAGTGCTGTAGCGGCCTACAATGAGCAGTACTTC.